This T cell receptor beta chain is drawn from a study of T-cell memory formation after mild COVID-19. General observations from the study: Contracting clones localized mainly to CM and EM when CD4+ and mainly to EMRA when CD8+. Whereas later expanders leaned CD4+, clones contracting day 15 to 85 showed a balanced CD4/CD8 makeup.

About this clonotype itself: Its specificity is not known.

Each CDR3 protein gets one entry after TCRdb re-called the 5' RACE reads with MiXCR. Among around 310,000 distinct CDR3 sequences listed, 20% to 25% were seen once. Germline V gene lookup returns CDR1 MNHNY and CDR2 SVGAGI (reference sequence). Trimming stripped 6 bases from V and 1 base from J, with 12 bases between. This CDR3 contains 14 residues. The chain carries TRBV6-6 and TRBJ1-1, with D possibly being TRBD1 (6 bases). The receptor was isolated from a man younger than 35 who had mild COVID-19 (a few samples of this study predate the infection). Cell type and time point are not known. Sequencing was done on a sample of PBMCs or a T cell subset sorted from them (not recorded which). As DNA, the CDR3 is TGTGCCAGCAGCTCCCGGGGGGCGAACACTGAAGCTTTCTTT. Translation: CASSSRGANTEAFF.